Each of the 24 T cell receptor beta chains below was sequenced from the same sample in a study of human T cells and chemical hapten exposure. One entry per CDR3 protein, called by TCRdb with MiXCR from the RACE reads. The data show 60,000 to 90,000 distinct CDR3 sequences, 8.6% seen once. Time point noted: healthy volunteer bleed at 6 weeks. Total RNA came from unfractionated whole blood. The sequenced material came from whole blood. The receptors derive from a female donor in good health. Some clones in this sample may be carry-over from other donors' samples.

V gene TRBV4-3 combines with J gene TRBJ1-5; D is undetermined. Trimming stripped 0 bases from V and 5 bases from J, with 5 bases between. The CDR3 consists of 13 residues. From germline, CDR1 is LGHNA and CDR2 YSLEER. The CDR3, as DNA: TGCGCCAGCAGCCAAGAGAAGGATCAGCCCCAGCATTTT. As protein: CASSQEKDQPQHF.

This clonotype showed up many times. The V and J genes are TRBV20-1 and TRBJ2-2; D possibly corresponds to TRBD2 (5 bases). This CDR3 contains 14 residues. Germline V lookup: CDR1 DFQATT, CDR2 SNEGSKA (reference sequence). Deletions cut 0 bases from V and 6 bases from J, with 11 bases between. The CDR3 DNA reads TGCAGTGCTAGAGATAGAGGGAAAGCCGGGGAGCTGTTTTTT. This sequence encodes CSARDRGKAGELFF.

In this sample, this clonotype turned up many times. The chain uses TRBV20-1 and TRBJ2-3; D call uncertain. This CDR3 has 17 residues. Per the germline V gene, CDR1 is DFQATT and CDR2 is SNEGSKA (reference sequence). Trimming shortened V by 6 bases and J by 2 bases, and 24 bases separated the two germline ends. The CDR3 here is CSAPNISPQGPTDTQYF. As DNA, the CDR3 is TGCAGTGCCCCGAATATTTCACCCCAAGGTCCCACAGATACGCAGTATTTT.

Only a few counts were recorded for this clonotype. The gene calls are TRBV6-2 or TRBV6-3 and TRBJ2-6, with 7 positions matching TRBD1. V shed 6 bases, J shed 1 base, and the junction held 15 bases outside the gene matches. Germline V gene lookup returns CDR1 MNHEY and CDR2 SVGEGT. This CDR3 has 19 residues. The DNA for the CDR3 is TGTGCCAGCAGCTTCGGGGTGAGGGGGCCCGAGTCTGGGGCCAACGTCCTGACTTTC. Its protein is CASSFGVRGPESGANVLTF.

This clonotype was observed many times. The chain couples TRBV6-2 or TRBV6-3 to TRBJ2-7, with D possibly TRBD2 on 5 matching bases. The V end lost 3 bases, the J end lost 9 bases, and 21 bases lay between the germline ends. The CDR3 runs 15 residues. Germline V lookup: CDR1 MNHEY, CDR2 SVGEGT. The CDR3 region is CASSYTGSGTSGQYF. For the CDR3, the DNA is TGTGCCAGCAGTTATACGGGATCCGGAACCTCCGGGCAGTACTTC.

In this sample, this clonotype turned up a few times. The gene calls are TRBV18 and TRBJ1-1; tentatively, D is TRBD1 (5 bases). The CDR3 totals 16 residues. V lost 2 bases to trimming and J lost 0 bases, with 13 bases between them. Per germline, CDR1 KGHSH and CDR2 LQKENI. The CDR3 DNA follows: TGTGCCAGCTCACCATGGGGGGGTAACATGAACACTGAAGCTTTCTTT. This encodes CASSPWGGNMNTEAFF.

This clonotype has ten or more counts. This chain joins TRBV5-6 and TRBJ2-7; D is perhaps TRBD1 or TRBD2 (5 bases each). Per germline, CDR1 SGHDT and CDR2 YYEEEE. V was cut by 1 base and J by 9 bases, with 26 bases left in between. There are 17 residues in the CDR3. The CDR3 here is CASSLKTGSGTPQPQYF. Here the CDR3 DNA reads TGTGCCAGCAGCTTGAAGACGGGGTCCGGGACCCCTCAGCCGCAGTACTTC.

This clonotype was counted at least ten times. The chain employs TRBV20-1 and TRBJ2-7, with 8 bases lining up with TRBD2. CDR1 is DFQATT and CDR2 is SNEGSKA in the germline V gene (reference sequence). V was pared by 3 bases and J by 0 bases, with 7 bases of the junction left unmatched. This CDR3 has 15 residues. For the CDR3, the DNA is TGCAGTGCTAGGGGCTTCGGGGGGGACTCCTACGAGCAGTACTTC. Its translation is CSARGFGGDSYEQYF.

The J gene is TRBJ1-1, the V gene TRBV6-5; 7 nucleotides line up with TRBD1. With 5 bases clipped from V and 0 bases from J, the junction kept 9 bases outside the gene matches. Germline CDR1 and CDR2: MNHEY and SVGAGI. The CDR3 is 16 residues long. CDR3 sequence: CASSPETGTMNTEAFF. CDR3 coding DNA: TGTGCCAGCAGTCCAGAGACAGGGACCATGAACACTGAAGCTTTCTTT.

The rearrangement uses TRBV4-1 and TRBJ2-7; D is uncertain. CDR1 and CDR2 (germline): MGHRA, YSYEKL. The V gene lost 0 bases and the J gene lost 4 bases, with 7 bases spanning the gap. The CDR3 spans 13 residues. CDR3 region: CASSQDFPYEQYF. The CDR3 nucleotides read TGCGCCAGCAGCCAAGATTTTCCTTACGAGCAGTACTTC.

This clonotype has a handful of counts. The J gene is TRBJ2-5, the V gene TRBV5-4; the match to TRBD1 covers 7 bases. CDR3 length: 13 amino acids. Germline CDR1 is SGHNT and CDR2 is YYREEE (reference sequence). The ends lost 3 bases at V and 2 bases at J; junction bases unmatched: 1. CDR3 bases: TGTGCCAGCAGCTCCAGGGGGCAAGAGACCCAGTACTTC. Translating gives CASSSRGQETQYF.

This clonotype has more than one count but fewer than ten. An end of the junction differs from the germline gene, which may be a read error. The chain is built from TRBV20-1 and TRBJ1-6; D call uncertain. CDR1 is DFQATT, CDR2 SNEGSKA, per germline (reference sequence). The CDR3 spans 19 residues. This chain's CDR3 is CSARPSATQTSSYNSPLNF. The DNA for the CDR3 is TGCAGTGCTAGACCCTCAGCCACTCAGACTAGCTCCTATAATTCACCCCTCAACTTT.

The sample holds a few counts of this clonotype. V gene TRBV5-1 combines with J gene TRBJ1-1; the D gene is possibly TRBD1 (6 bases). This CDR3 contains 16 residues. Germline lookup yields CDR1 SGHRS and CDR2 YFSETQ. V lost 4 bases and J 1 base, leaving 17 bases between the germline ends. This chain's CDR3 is CASSTSLGQTNTEAFF. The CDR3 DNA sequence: TGCGCCAGCAGCACCTCACTAGGACAGACGAACACTGAAGCTTTCTTT.

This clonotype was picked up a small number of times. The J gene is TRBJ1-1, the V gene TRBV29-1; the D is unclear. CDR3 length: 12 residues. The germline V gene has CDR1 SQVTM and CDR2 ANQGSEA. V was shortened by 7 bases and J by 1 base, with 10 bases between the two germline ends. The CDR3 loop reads CSAGSQNTEAFF. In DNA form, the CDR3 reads TGCAGCGCCGGAAGTCAGAACACTGAAGCTTTCTTT.

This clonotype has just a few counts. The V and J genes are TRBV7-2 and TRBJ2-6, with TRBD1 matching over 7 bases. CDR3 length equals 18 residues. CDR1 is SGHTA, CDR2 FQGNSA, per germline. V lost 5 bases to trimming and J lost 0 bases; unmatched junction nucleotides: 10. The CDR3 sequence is CASSGRTGGVSGANVLTF. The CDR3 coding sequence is TGTGCCAGCAGCGGACGGACAGGTGGAGTCTCTGGGGCCAACGTCCTGACTTTC.

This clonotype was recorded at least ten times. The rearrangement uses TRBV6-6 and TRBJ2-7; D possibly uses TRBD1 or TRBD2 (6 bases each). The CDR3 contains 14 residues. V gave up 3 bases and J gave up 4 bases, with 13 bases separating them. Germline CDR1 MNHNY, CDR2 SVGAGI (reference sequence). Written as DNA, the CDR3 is TGTGCCAGCAGTTATGGGGGGCAACCTTACGAGCAGTACTTC. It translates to CASSYGGQPYEQYF.

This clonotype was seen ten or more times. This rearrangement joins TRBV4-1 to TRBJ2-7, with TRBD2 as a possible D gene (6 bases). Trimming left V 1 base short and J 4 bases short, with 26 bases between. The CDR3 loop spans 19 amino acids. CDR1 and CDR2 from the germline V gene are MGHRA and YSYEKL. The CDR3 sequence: CASSQGWGGLRDPPYEQYF. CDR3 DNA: TGCGCCAGCAGCCAAGGTTGGGGAGGACTCAGGGACCCGCCTTACGAGCAGTACTTC.

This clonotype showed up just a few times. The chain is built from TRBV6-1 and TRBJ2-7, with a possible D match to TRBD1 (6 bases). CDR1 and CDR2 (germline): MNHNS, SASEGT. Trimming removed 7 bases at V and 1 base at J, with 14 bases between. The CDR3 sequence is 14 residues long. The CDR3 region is CASTLDSGSYEQYF. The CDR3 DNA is TGTGCCAGCACATTGGACAGTGGTTCCTACGAGCAGTACTTC.

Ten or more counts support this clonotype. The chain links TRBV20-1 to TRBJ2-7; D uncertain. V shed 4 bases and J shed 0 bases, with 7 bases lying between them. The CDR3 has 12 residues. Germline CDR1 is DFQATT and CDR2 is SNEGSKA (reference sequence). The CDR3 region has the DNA TGCAGTGCTACCACGAGCTCCTACGAGCAGTACTTC. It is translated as CSATTSSYEQYF.

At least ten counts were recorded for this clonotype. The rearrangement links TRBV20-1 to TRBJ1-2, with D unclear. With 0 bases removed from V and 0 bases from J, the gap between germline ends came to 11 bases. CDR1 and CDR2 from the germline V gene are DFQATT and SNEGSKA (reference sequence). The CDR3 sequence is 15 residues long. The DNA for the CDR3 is TGCAGTGCTAGAGATTTGTTTGGTACTAACTATGGCTACACCTTC. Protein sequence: CSARDLFGTNYGYTF.

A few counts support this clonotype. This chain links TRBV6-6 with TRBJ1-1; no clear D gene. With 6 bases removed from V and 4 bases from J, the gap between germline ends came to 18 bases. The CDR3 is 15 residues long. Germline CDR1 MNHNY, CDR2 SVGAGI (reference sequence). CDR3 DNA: TGTGCCAGCAGAGGCGCCCGGGCCTGGGTCACTGAAGCTTTCTTT. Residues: CASRGARAWVTEAFF.

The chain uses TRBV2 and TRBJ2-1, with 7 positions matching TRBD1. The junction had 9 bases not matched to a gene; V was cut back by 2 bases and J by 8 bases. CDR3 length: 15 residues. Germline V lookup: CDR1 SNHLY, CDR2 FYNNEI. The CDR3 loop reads CASSERQGSIDEQFF. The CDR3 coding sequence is TGTGCCAGCAGTGAAAGACAGGGATCAATCGATGAGCAGTTCTTC.

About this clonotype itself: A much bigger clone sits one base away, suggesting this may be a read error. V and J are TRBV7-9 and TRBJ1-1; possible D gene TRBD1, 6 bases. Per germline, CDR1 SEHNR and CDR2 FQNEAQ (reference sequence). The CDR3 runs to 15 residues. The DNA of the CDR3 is TGTGCCAGCAGCCCAGATGTGGACAGCAGGACTGAAGCTTACTTT. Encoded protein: CASSPDVDSRTEAYF.

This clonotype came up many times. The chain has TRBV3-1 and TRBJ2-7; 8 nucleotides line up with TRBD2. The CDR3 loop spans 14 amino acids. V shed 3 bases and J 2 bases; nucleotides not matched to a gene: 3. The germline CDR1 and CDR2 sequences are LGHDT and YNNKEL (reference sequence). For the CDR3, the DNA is TGTGCCAGCAGCCACCCGGGACTAGCCTACGAGCAGTACTTC. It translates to CASSHPGLAYEQYF.